These T cell receptor beta chains were read from a single sample in a study of blood T cell repertoires in COVID-19. Sequenced by immunoSEQ multiplex PCR; TCRdb stores in-frame clones only, minus some. The data hold 150,000 or so clones, with 81% observed a single time. Sequencing input: PBMCs or T cells enriched from blood (not recorded which). Every receptor here comes from a middle-aged woman with acute COVID-19. The CDR3 runs from the conserved cysteine through the conserved F or W. The D gene is left open where the match is weak. Not all rows give a size; the values are once, few, many and, for expanded clones, a class.

TRBV19,.,.,TRBJ1-5,CASSIGGYNQPQHF,TGTGCCAGTAGTATCGGCGGGTACAATCAGCCCCAGCATTTT
TRBV3-1/TRBV3-2,.,.,TRBJ1-5,CASSPSWYSNQPQHF,TGTGCCAGCAGCCCTAGCTGGTATAGCAATCAGCCCCAGCATTTT
TRBV10-3,few,TRBD2,TRBJ2-2,CAISPSGRATNTGELFF,TGTGCCATCAGTCCTAGCGGGAGGGCCACGAACACCGGGGAGCTGTTTTTT
TRBV2,few,.,TRBJ2-2,CASTKQSTGELFF,TGTGCCAGCACTAAACAGTCCACCGGGGAGCTGTTTTTT
TRBV11-1,.,TRBD2,TRBJ2-4,CASSSGRDIQYF,TGTGCCAGCAGCTCAGGGAGGGACATTCAGTACTTC
TRBV2,.,.,TRBJ2-5,CASRPGDKTQYF,TGTGCCAGCAGGCCAGGGGATAAGACCCAGTACTTC
TRBV6-5,.,TRBD2,TRBJ2-1,CASRVQGGVGNEQFF,TGTGCCAGCAGGGTCCAGGGAGGGGTTGGGAATGAGCAGTTCTTC
TRBV19,few,.,TRBJ1-5,CASWGEHSNQPQHF,TGTGCCAGTTGGGGCGAACATAGCAATCAGCCCCAGCATTTT
TRBV2,few,TRBD2,TRBJ2-1,CASRATSGSYNEQFF,TGTGCCAGCAGAGCCACTAGCGGGAGCTACAATGAGCAGTTCTTC
TRBV7-9,.,TRBD1,TRBJ1-3,CASSYWTGSSGNTIYF,TGTGCCAGCAGCTATTGGACAGGGAGCTCTGGAAACACCATATATTTT
TRBV12-3/TRBV12-4,.,.,TRBJ1-1,CAATGGAEAFF,TGTGCCGCAACAGGCGGCGCTGAAGCTTTCTTT
TRBV30,.,.,TRBJ2-1,CAWSVRGIASYNEQFF,TGTGCCTGGAGTGTACGAGGAATCGCCTCCTACAATGAGCAGTTCTTC
TRBV19,.,TRBD2,TRBJ2-1,CASSSPGTRKNNEQFF,TGTGCCAGTAGTAGTCCCGGGACTAGAAAAAACAATGAGCAGTTCTTC
TRBV3-1/TRBV3-2,many,TRBD1,TRBJ2-3,CASSQLPGQGADTQYF,TGTGCCAGCAGCCAACTCCCGGGACAGGGGGCAGATACGCAGTATTTT
TRBV25-1,.,TRBD2,TRBJ2-1,CASSEWELAVRDEQFF,TGTGCCAGCAGTGAATGGGAACTAGCGGTCCGAGATGAGCAGTTCTTC
TRBV5-4,.,.,TRBJ1-2,CASSLEGGRDNGYTF,TGTGCCAGCAGCTTGGAGGGTGGCAGGGACAATGGCTACACCTTC
TRBV27,.,.,TRBJ2-3,CASSRDLSYTQYF,TGTGCCAGCAGCCGGGACTTATCCTATACGCAGTATTTT
TRBV28,.,.,TRBJ1-1,CASGTGTPNTEAFF,TGTGCCAGCGGAACCGGGACACCGAACACTGAAGCTTTCTTT
TRBV7-2,.,.,TRBJ2-6,CASSKSGGANVLTF,TGTGCCAGCAGCAAATCGGGAGGGGCCAACGTCCTGACTTTC
TRBV19,.,TRBD2,TRBJ2-2,CASSRERGGRSNTGELFF,TGTGCCAGTAGTAGGGAAAGGGGCGGGAGGTCGAACACCGGGGAGCTGTTTTTT
TRBV6-9,.,.,TRBJ2-3,CASIVEDYRGTDTQYF,TGTGCCAGCATAGTCGAAGACTATCGGGGCACAGATACGCAGTATTTT
TRBV4-2,.,.,TRBJ1-2,CASSKPGGEPLGYTF,TGTGCCAGCAGCAAACCGGGGGGGGAGCCCCTGGGCTACACCTTC
TRBV9,.,.,TRBJ2-1,CASSVSGTRSYNEQFF,TGTGCCAGCAGCGTATCCGGGACAAGGTCCTACAATGAGCAGTTCTTC
TRBV4-2,once,TRBD2,TRBJ2-7,CASSQDLTSGSSIEQYF,TGTGCCAGCAGCCAAGATTTAACTAGCGGGAGCTCAATCGAGCAGTACTTC
TRBV19,.,.,TRBJ1-1,CASSKRYEAFF,TGTGCCAGTAGTAAACGGTATGAAGCTTTCTTT
TRBV7-9,.,TRBD2,TRBJ2-7,CASSLDGTSGASRSYEQYF,TGTGCCAGCAGCTTAGATGGGACTAGCGGGGCTTCCCGTAGCTACGAGCAGTACTTC
TRBV5-1,.,TRBD2,TRBJ2-7,CASSLEGGSGEQYF,TGCGCCAGCAGCTTGGAGGGCGGGAGCGGAGAGCAGTACTTC
TRBV5-6,.,TRBD1,TRBJ1-2,CASSDRDRGYGYTF,TGTGCCAGCAGCGACCGGGACAGGGGATATGGCTACACCTTC
TRBV2,few,.,TRBJ1-1,CASSWATPGTEAFF,TGTGCCAGCAGTTGGGCCACCCCCGGCACTGAAGCTTTCTTT
TRBV7-9,.,TRBD2,TRBJ2-3,CASSLLAGGQYF,TGTGCCAGCAGCTTACTAGCGGGAGGGCAGTATTTT
TRBV2,.,.,TRBJ1-1,CASYPGIFTLNTEAFF,TGTGCCAGCTACCCCGGGATATTTACTTTGAACACTGAAGCTTTCTTT
TRBV2,.,.,TRBJ1-1,CASSEARALVNTEAFF,TGTGCCAGCAGTGAAGCGCGGGCATTAGTGAACACTGAAGCTTTCTTT
TRBV19,.,.,TRBJ2-1,CASSPQSGLPFF,TGTGCCAGTAGTCCCCAGTCAGGACTGCCGTTCTTC
TRBV18,.,.,TRBJ1-6,CASSRAMGEGSPLHF,TGTGCCAGCTCACGGGCCATGGGAGAGGGTTCACCCCTCCACTTT
TRBV29-1,.,.,TRBJ1-1,CSVVQGLSSTEAFF,TGCAGCGTTGTTCAGGGGCTTAGCTCCACTGAAGCTTTCTTT
TRBV30,.,TRBD1,TRBJ1-3,CAASGQGPGNTIYF,TGTGCCGCATCGGGACAGGGCCCCGGAAACACCATATATTTT
TRBV29-1,.,.,TRBJ1-4,CSVGGWGGEKLFF,TGCAGCGTCGGTGGGTGGGGCGGTGAAAAACTGTTTTTT
TRBV19,.,.,TRBJ2-1,CASSIRRRYNEQFF,TGTGCCAGTAGTATCCGGCGGAGATACAATGAGCAGTTCTTC
TRBV15,.,.,TRBJ1-2,CATSRDSAGYGYTF,TGTGCCACCAGCAGAGATTCTGCCGGGTATGGCTACACCTTC
TRBV3-1/TRBV3-2,.,.,TRBJ2-6,CASSNTGSGANVLTF,TGTGCCAGCAGCAATACAGGGTCTGGGGCCAACGTCCTGACTTTC
TRBV29-1,.,.,TRBJ2-5,CSVEISGLETQYF,TGCAGCGTTGAGATCAGCGGCCTGGAGACCCAGTACTTC
TRBV5-1,.,TRBD1,TRBJ2-7,CASSSRGQGVLNEQYF,TGCGCCAGCAGCTCAAGGGGACAGGGTGTTCTCAACGAGCAGTACTTC
TRBV2,.,TRBD2,TRBJ2-2,CASRALLSGRAIAGELFF,TGTGCCAGCAGAGCCCTCCTTAGCGGGAGGGCCATTGCCGGGGAGCTGTTTTTT
TRBV9,.,TRBD2,TRBJ2-1,CASSVAPGLAGVGEQFF,TGTGCCAGCAGCGTCGCACCGGGACTAGCGGGAGTAGGTGAGCAGTTCTTC
TRBV7-8,.,TRBD1,TRBJ1-5,CASSDTGGNQPQHF,TGTGCCAGCAGCGACACAGGGGGCAATCAGCCCCAGCATTTT
TRBV14,.,TRBD2,TRBJ2-7,CASSQGGTSGEQYF,TGTGCCAGCAGCCAAGGGGGGACTAGCGGTGAGCAGTACTTC
TRBV6-5,.,.,TRBJ1-1,CASSYGVGGRGTEAFF,TGTGCCAGCAGTTACGGAGTGGGGGGGCGCGGCACTGAAGCTTTCTTT
TRBV6-6,.,.,TRBJ1-2,CASSYGGARDRGYTF,TGTGCCAGCAGTTACGGGGGCGCGAGAGACAGAGGCTACACCTTC
TRBV27,.,TRBD2,TRBJ2-1,CASRRQILTSGRDNEQFF,TGTGCCAGCCGACGCCAAATCCTGACTAGCGGGAGGGACAATGAGCAGTTCTTC
TRBV30,few,TRBD1,TRBJ1-2,CAWTQGAYGYTF,TGTGCCTGGACCCAGGGGGCTTATGGCTACACCTTC